This T cell receptor beta chain stems from a study of patients with pleural tuberculosis (dated by TCRdb to the mid-2010s). Sequences DFQATT (CDR1) and SNEGSKA (CDR2) are obtained from the germline V gene (reference sequence). Trimming at the junction amounts to 3 bases on V and 5 bases on J, and the germline ends lie 15 bases apart. There are 14 amino acids in the CDR3, from cysteine to phenylalanine inclusive. Here the CDR3 DNA is all that survives: 42 bases in frame from base 1. Sequencing used an Illumina Genome Analyzer IIx. TCRdb's own reprocessing of the public reads used fastp at Q25 and MiXCR and kept productive beta chains. Each CDR3 protein gets just one entry, which takes the most common genes and DNA from the rows behind it. This sample is represented by around 50,000 distinct CDR3 sequences; less than 9.5% of them were singletons. Together, the top ten hold under 20% of the sample. The table lists this clonotype with many counts. It lacks a known antigen. There are no base qualities to consult, and no much larger clone falls within one base.

The TCR comes from a human donor with pleural tuberculosis. This sequence uses TRBV20-1 and TRBJ2-3; D gene: possibly TRBD2, on 5 matching bases. The DNA reads TGCAGTGCTAGTCTCCGGCTGGAGGAAGATACGCAGTATTTT. Its protein product is CSASLRLEEDTQYF.